These T cell receptor beta chains were read from a single sample in a study of T cell responses to AZD1222 COVID-19 vaccine. Profiling relied on immunoSEQ multiplex PCR, and the TCRdb table lists in-frame clones only, not all of them. Here the sample spans roughly 77,000 clones, 90% being singletons. The input for sequencing was peripheral blood, taken on day 0 of AZD1222 vaccination. The receptor source for this set is an adult in good health. Each CDR3 is given with its conserved first and last residue. A D gene is named only where the DNA matches it firmly. Clone sizes are given selectively: once, few, many, or a class where the clone is expanded.

CDR3nt: TGTGCCAGCTCACCGTTATCACTAGCGGGGCACCCCATCTCCTACGAGCAGTACTTC
CDR3aa: CASSPLSLAGHPISYEQYF
len: 19
abundance: .
d_gene: TRBD2
v_gene: TRBV18
j_gene: TRBJ2-7

CDR3nt: TGTGCCAGCAGCGATAGGGACTGGCGGGCACCCCTCCACTTT
CDR3aa: CASSDRDWRAPLHF
len: 14
abundance: .
d_gene: .
v_gene: TRBV11-1
j_gene: TRBJ1-6

CDR3nt: TGTGCCAGCAGCGTAGTAGCAGGGGACCCCTACGAGCAGTACTTC
CDR3aa: CASSVVAGDPYEQYF
len: 15
abundance: .
d_gene: .
v_gene: TRBV9
j_gene: TRBJ2-7

CDR3nt: TGTGCCAGCAGCCAAGAAAGTCGGGAGCAGTACTTC
CDR3aa: CASSQESREQYF
len: 12
abundance: .
d_gene: .
v_gene: TRBV3-1/TRBV3-2
j_gene: TRBJ2-7

CDR3nt: TGTGCCAGCAGTGAATCGGCAGGGCGAGACACCTTC
CDR3aa: CASSESAGRDTF
len: 12
abundance: .
d_gene: .
v_gene: TRBV6-1
j_gene: TRBJ1-2

CDR3nt: TGTGCCAGCCGATTGTGGGGACAGGGCAACACTGAAGCTTTCTTT
CDR3aa: CASRLWGQGNTEAFF
len: 15
abundance: .
d_gene: TRBD1
v_gene: TRBV2
j_gene: TRBJ1-1

CDR3nt: TGTGCCAGCAGTCCCTCAGGGAATGGCTACACCTTC
CDR3aa: CASSPSGNGYTF
len: 12
abundance: .
d_gene: .
v_gene: TRBV27
j_gene: TRBJ1-2

CDR3nt: TGTGCCAGCAGCCACGTAGAAGGGGGGACAGCCGGGGAGCTGTTTTTT
CDR3aa: CASSHVEGGTAGELFF
len: 16
abundance: once
d_gene: .
v_gene: TRBV3-1/TRBV3-2
j_gene: TRBJ2-2

CDR3nt: TGTGCCAGCACCAAACGCGGGACTGAATATGGCTACACCTTC
CDR3aa: CASTKRGTEYGYTF
len: 14
abundance: few
d_gene: .
v_gene: TRBV3-1/TRBV3-2
j_gene: TRBJ1-2

CDR3nt: TGTGCCAGCAGGATTCGGACAGGGCCCGGGGAGCTGTTTTTT
CDR3aa: CASRIRTGPGELFF
len: 14
abundance: .
d_gene: TRBD1
v_gene: TRBV7-8
j_gene: TRBJ2-2

CDR3nt: TGTGCCAGCAGCTTAACCAAAAACATTCAGTACTTC
CDR3aa: CASSLTKNIQYF
len: 12
abundance: .
d_gene: .
v_gene: TRBV7-2
j_gene: TRBJ2-4

CDR3nt: TGCGCCAGCAGGGAAGGACAGGGGAGGGCGGATGAGCAGTTCTTC
CDR3aa: CASREGQGRADEQFF
len: 15
abundance: .
d_gene: TRBD1
v_gene: TRBV10-2
j_gene: TRBJ2-1

CDR3nt: TGTGCCAGCAGCTTGATACAGGGGTCGAGCTATGGCTACACCTTC
CDR3aa: CASSLIQGSSYGYTF
len: 15
abundance: .
d_gene: TRBD1
v_gene: TRBV5-6
j_gene: TRBJ1-2

CDR3nt: TGTGCCAGCAGTAGGACAGGGAGCCAGCCCCAGCATTTT
CDR3aa: CASSRTGSQPQHF
len: 13
abundance: .
d_gene: TRBD1
v_gene: TRBV25-1
j_gene: TRBJ1-5

CDR3nt: TGTGCCAGCAGCATCCACTCCCGACAGGAGCAGTACTTC
CDR3aa: CASSIHSRQEQYF
len: 13
abundance: few
d_gene: .
v_gene: TRBV11-3
j_gene: TRBJ2-7

CDR3nt: TGTGCCACCACAGGGCTCTATGGCTACACCTTC
CDR3aa: CATTGLYGYTF
len: 11
abundance: .
d_gene: .
v_gene: TRBV6-5
j_gene: TRBJ1-2

CDR3nt: TGCGCCAGCAGTCAACGTGCTCCGCGCGACAATCAGCCCCAGCATTTT
CDR3aa: CASSQRAPRDNQPQHF
len: 16
abundance: few
d_gene: .
v_gene: TRBV23-1
j_gene: TRBJ1-5

CDR3nt: TGTGCCAGCACCTCGTTTTCCGAGCAGTTCTTC
CDR3aa: CASTSFSEQFF
len: 11
abundance: .
d_gene: .
v_gene: TRBV2
j_gene: TRBJ2-1

CDR3nt: TGTGCCAGCAGCCGGGACAGCCCCTACGAGCAGTACTTC
CDR3aa: CASSRDSPYEQYF
len: 13
abundance: once
d_gene: TRBD1
v_gene: TRBV5-6
j_gene: TRBJ2-7

CDR3nt: TGTGCCAGCAGCTTAATGGTGCGGGGGGGGGATACGCAGTATTTT
CDR3aa: CASSLMVRGGDTQYF
len: 15
abundance: .
d_gene: TRBD2
v_gene: TRBV7-6
j_gene: TRBJ2-3

CDR3nt: TGTGCCAGCAGCTTCCCGCAGCTTACCGAGCAGTTCTTC
CDR3aa: CASSFPQLTEQFF
len: 13
abundance: .
d_gene: .
v_gene: TRBV6-5
j_gene: TRBJ2-1

CDR3nt: TGTGCCAGCAGCACAAAACTCGGCACGAAAGAGACCCAGTACTTC
CDR3aa: CASSTKLGTKETQYF
len: 15
abundance: .
d_gene: .
v_gene: TRBV5-4
j_gene: TRBJ2-5

CDR3nt: TGTGCCACCAGCAGAGATTGGGGTAGCACAGATACGCAGTATTTT
CDR3aa: CATSRDWGSTDTQYF
len: 15
abundance: .
d_gene: .
v_gene: TRBV15
j_gene: TRBJ2-3

CDR3nt: TGTGCCAGCAGCCAAGATCTCGGGACTAGCGGGGGGGATGAGCAGTTCTTC
CDR3aa: CASSQDLGTSGGDEQFF
len: 17
abundance: .
d_gene: TRBD2
v_gene: TRBV3-1/TRBV3-2
j_gene: TRBJ2-1

CDR3nt: TGTGCCTGGGACGGAGGTTCACCCCTCCACTTT
CDR3aa: CAWDGGSPLHF
len: 11
abundance: .
d_gene: .
v_gene: TRBV30
j_gene: TRBJ1-6

CDR3nt: TGTGCCAGCCACAGGGATCTTTCAGGGAACACTGAAGCTTTCTTT
CDR3aa: CASHRDLSGNTEAFF
len: 15
abundance: .
d_gene: .
v_gene: TRBV18
j_gene: TRBJ1-1

CDR3nt: TGTGCCAGCAGTGACCCGGGCGGGACAGGGGGCGACGATTTCTTT
CDR3aa: CASSDPGGTGGDDFF
len: 15
abundance: .
d_gene: TRBD1
v_gene: TRBV2
j_gene: TRBJ1-1

CDR3nt: TGTGCCAGCAGCCAAGGCACACGGGCACGCGAGCAGTACTTC
CDR3aa: CASSQGTRAREQYF
len: 14
abundance: once
d_gene: .
v_gene: TRBV3-1/TRBV3-2
j_gene: TRBJ2-7

CDR3nt: TGTGCCAGCAGCTTAAGCGGGTCTGGAAACACCATATATTTT
CDR3aa: CASSLSGSGNTIYF
len: 14
abundance: .
d_gene: .
v_gene: TRBV7-8
j_gene: TRBJ1-3

CDR3nt: TGCGCCAGCAGCCAAGGCGGGACAACTCAAGGAGAGCCCCAGCATTTT
CDR3aa: CASSQGGTTQGEPQHF
len: 16
abundance: .
d_gene: .
v_gene: TRBV4-1
j_gene: TRBJ1-5

CDR3nt: TGTGCCAGCAGTTACTCACCAAGCTACGAGCAGTACTTC
CDR3aa: CASSYSPSYEQYF
len: 13
abundance: .
d_gene: .
v_gene: TRBV6-6
j_gene: TRBJ2-7

CDR3nt: TGTGCCAGCAGCTTGGGACAGGGGGCGCGGAATCAGCCCCAGCATTTT
CDR3aa: CASSLGQGARNQPQHF
len: 16
abundance: .
d_gene: TRBD1
v_gene: TRBV6-2/TRBV6-3
j_gene: TRBJ1-5

CDR3nt: TGTGCCAGCACCCCCTCTAGCGGACAAGAGACCCAGTACTTC
CDR3aa: CASTPSSGQETQYF
len: 14
abundance: .
d_gene: TRBD2
v_gene: TRBV19
j_gene: TRBJ2-5

CDR3nt: TGTGCCAGCAGCAGAGAGCGGGGGGCCTCCTACGAGCAGTACTTC
CDR3aa: CASSRERGASYEQYF
len: 15
abundance: .
d_gene: TRBD2
v_gene: TRBV7-2
j_gene: TRBJ2-7

CDR3nt: TGTGCCAGCAGCCTAGGGACGGGCCACACTGAAGCTTTCTTT
CDR3aa: CASSLGTGHTEAFF
len: 14
abundance: .
d_gene: .
v_gene: TRBV9
j_gene: TRBJ1-1

CDR3nt: TGTGCCAGTATCCGGGACAGCTATAGCAATCAGCCCCAGCATTTT
CDR3aa: CASIRDSYSNQPQHF
len: 15
abundance: .
d_gene: TRBD1
v_gene: TRBV19
j_gene: TRBJ1-5

CDR3nt: TGTGCCAGCAGCGCTCCGGGACAGGGTCTAACTAATGAAAAACTGTTTTTT
CDR3aa: CASSAPGQGLTNEKLFF
len: 17
abundance: .
d_gene: TRBD1
v_gene: TRBV7-9
j_gene: TRBJ1-4

CDR3nt: TGTGCCAGCAGCCAAGGACTCTCGAGGTCCCCCACCTTC
CDR3aa: CASSQGLSRSPTF
len: 13
abundance: .
d_gene: .
v_gene: TRBV14
j_gene: TRBJ1-2

CDR3nt: TGTGCCAGCAGTTTCCTTAGACAGGGATATGCCCGAACTGAAGCTTTCTTT
CDR3aa: CASSFLRQGYARTEAFF
len: 17
abundance: .
d_gene: TRBD1
v_gene: TRBV27
j_gene: TRBJ1-1

CDR3nt: TGTGCCAGCTCACCAGATCAGGGTTCCCCCGGCTACACCTTC
CDR3aa: CASSPDQGSPGYTF
len: 14
abundance: .
d_gene: .
v_gene: TRBV18
j_gene: TRBJ1-2

CDR3nt: TGTGCCAGCACAGACTACAATGAGCAGTTCTTC
CDR3aa: CASTDYNEQFF
len: 11
abundance: once
d_gene: .
v_gene: TRBV7-2
j_gene: TRBJ2-1

CDR3nt: TGTGCCAGTAAGAGACTTGGGACAGATACGCAGTATTTT
CDR3aa: CASKRLGTDTQYF
len: 13
abundance: .
d_gene: .
v_gene: TRBV19
j_gene: TRBJ2-3

CDR3nt: TGTGCCAGCAGCTCAACCGGGGGGTGGACCGGGGAGCTGTTTTTT
CDR3aa: CASSSTGGWTGELFF
len: 15
abundance: .
d_gene: TRBD2
v_gene: TRBV11-2
j_gene: TRBJ2-2

CDR3nt: TGTGCCAGTAGTATCCAGGGTGGCAATCAGCCCCAGCATTTT
CDR3aa: CASSIQGGNQPQHF
len: 14
abundance: .
d_gene: .
v_gene: TRBV19
j_gene: TRBJ1-5

CDR3nt: TGCGCCAGCGCACTAGCGAACTACAATGAGCAGTTCTTC
CDR3aa: CASALANYNEQFF
len: 13
abundance: .
d_gene: TRBD2
v_gene: TRBV5-1
j_gene: TRBJ2-1

CDR3nt: TGTGCCAGCAGCTTAGTGGGAACGGGAAACACCATATATTTT
CDR3aa: CASSLVGTGNTIYF
len: 14
abundance: .
d_gene: .
v_gene: TRBV7-6
j_gene: TRBJ1-3

CDR3nt: TGTGCCATCAGGAGGGACAGTTCCAGCGGAAACACCATATATTTT
CDR3aa: CAIRRDSSSGNTIYF
len: 15
abundance: .
d_gene: TRBD1
v_gene: TRBV10-3
j_gene: TRBJ1-3

CDR3nt: TGCAGTGCTAGTTCAGCGGGGAACGAGCAGTTCTTC
CDR3aa: CSASSAGNEQFF
len: 12
abundance: few
d_gene: TRBD2
v_gene: TRBV20-1
j_gene: TRBJ2-1